This T cell receptor (beta chain) came from a study of T cell responses to AZD1222 COVID-19 vaccine. General observations from the study: Nearly half of spike-specific TCRs reportedly go after variant regions that carry no mutations. Breadth and depth of Spike-specific TCRs rose after two AZD1222 doses.

Repertoires were generated with immunoSEQ multiplex PCR, while TCRdb's copy carries only in-frame clones and drops some. The repertoire has over 25,000 clones, approximately 90% of them found once; the top ten carry approximately 8%. Per the germline V gene, CDR1 is LNHDA and CDR2 is SQIVND (reference sequence). This CDR3 spans 14 amino acids. Trimming took 9 bases from V and 0 from J, leaving 12 bases between them. As to this clone: No antigen is known for it.

This sample comprised peripheral blood, obtained 28 days after the second AZD1222 dose. V usage is TRBV19 and J usage is TRBJ1-3; D is possibly TRBD1 (6 bases). The clonotype was recovered from an adult who received the AZD1222 COVID-19 vaccine. In nucleotides, the CDR3 is TGTGCCAGCGGGACATCCTCCTCTGGAAACACCATATATTTT. This sequence encodes CASGTSSSGNTIYF.